What follows are 9 T cell receptor beta chains derived from one specimen sequenced in a study of metastatic and nonmetastatic thyroid tumors. TCRdb used MiXCR to call clones anew from the PCR reads. Of about 27,000 clones listed, 15% are singletons. None of the patients had undergone any treatment ahead of thyroid surgery. Material: blood. The receptors here all came from a male donor with papillary thyroid cancer or a benign thyroid nodule (not recorded which). Some clones in this sample may be carry-over from other donors' samples.

This clone was detected many times. One base away lies a much larger clone, so this may be a sequencing read error. Within the sample, other DNA sequences also encode this same CDR3. This chain uses TRBV11-2 with TRBJ2-3, with D possibly matching TRBD2 (6 bases). The V end was cut by 4 bases, the J end by 5 bases, with 16 bases between. This CDR3 spans 15 amino acids. CDR1 and CDR2 (germline): SGHAT, FQNNGV. CDR3 amino acids: CASSSDYPSLDTQYF. CDR3 nucleotides: TGTGCCAGCAGCTCGGACTACCCGTCCTTAGATACGCAGTATTTT.

This clone came up many times. The rearrangement uses TRBV12-5 and TRBJ2-5; perhaps TRBD1 as D (6 bases). Trimming took off 1 base at V and 0 bases at J, with 9 bases between the two ends. Germline-derived CDR1 and CDR2 are LGHNT and FRNRAP. CDR3 length: 15 residues. The CDR3 is CASGLDQGYQETQYF. Here the CDR3 DNA reads TGTGCTAGTGGTTTGGACCAGGGGTACCAAGAGACCCAGTACTTC.

The CDR3 region has the DNA TGTGCCAGCTCAGATTGGGTTTTGAGTGAGACCCAGTACTTC. It translates to CASSDWVLSETQYF. This rearrangement joins TRBV18 to TRBJ2-5; D call uncertain. CDR1 and CDR2 (germline): KGHSH, LQKENI. The CDR3 sequence is 14 residues long. The V and J ends lost 5 bases and 5 bases respectively, with 15 bases between them.

The sample holds many counts of this clone. The chain couples TRBV30 to TRBJ1-1; D is unclear. Germline loops: CDR1 GTSNPN, CDR2 SVGIG (reference sequence). This CDR3 spans 13 amino acids. Trimming removed 0 bases from V and 6 bases from J, with 11 bases in between. This CDR3 reads CAWSVAGGAEAFF. Written as DNA, the CDR3 is TGTGCCTGGAGTGTAGCTGGTGGGGCTGAAGCTTTCTTT.

Within the sample, this clone is medium-sized. This chain connects TRBV6-1 to TRBJ2-7; 8 bases line up with TRBD1. V trimming: 7 bases; J trimming: 4 bases; junction bases outside the gene matches: 15. CDR3 length: 16 residues. Germline V gene sequence: CDR1 MNHNS, CDR2 SASEGT. The CDR3 reads CASTPAGQGDRYEQYF. The CDR3 bases are TGTGCCAGCACTCCGGCCGGACAGGGAGACAGATACGAGCAGTACTTC.

The sample holds many counts of this clone. In DNA form, the CDR3 reads TGTGCCAGCTCCCCCGCGGGACTGGGACGTGAAAAACTGTTTTTT. It encodes CASSPAGLGREKLFF. The chain carries TRBV18 and TRBJ1-4, with a tentative D call TRBD1 (5 bases). Per germline, CDR1 KGHSH and CDR2 LQKENI. Trimming pared 6 bases from V and 7 bases from J, leaving 18 bases between. CDR3 length equals 15 residues.

This clone was counted at least ten times. The genes are TRBV5-4 and TRBJ2-1, with 9 bases that match TRBD2. This CDR3 spans 15 amino acids. V lost 2 bases, J lost 5 bases, and 5 bases stayed unmatched. Germline V gene lookup returns CDR1 SGHNT and CDR2 YYREEE (reference sequence). CDR3 residues: CASSLIAGDNNEQFF. In DNA, the CDR3 is TGTGCCAGCAGCTTAATAGCGGGAGACAACAATGAGCAGTTCTTC.

This clone was detected a few times. This chain links TRBV10-2 with TRBJ2-1, with 7 bases that match TRBD2. The CDR3 runs 14 residues. Germline trimming cut 10 bases from V and 15 bases from J; bases unmatched to any gene: 21. The germline gives CDR1 WSHSY, CDR2 SAAADI. CDR3 DNA: TGCGCCAACATCTCTCAAGGGGAGGGAGTCCCCAGGTTCTTC. Amino acids: CANISQGEGVPRFF.

This clone has a count of ten or more. The genes are TRBV6-4 and TRBJ2-3; TRBD2 matches at 9 bases. Germline CDR1 reads MRHNA; CDR2 reads SNTAGT. The CDR3 is 16 amino acids. V shed 0 bases and J 2 bases; nucleotides not matched to a gene: 3. The CDR3 reads CASSDSPSGDTDTQYF. The CDR3 coding sequence is TGTGCCAGCAGTGACTCGCCTAGCGGGGACACAGATACGCAGTATTTT.